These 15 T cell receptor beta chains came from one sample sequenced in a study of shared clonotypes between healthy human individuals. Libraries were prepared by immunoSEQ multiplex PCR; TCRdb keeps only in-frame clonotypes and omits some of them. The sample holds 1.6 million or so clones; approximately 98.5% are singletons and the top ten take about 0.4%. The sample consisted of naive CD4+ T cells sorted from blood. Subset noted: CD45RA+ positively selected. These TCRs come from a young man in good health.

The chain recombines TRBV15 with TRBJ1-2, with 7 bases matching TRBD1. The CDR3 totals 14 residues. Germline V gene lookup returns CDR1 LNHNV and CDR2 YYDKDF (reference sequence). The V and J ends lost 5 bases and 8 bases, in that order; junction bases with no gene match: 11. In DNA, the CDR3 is TGTGCCACCAGCTCGAGACAGGGACTATCAGGCTACACCTTC. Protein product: CATSSRQGLSGYTF. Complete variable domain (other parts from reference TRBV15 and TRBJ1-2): DAMVIQNPRYQVTQFGKPVTLSCSQTLNHNVMYWYQQKSSQAPKLLFHYYDKDFNNEADTPDNFQSRRPNTSFCFLDIRSPGLGDTAMYLCATSSRQGLSGYTFGSGTRLTVV.

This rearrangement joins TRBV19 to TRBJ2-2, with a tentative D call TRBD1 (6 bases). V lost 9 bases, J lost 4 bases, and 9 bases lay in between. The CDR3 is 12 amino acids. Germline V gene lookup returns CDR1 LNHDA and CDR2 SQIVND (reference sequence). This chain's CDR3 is CASMDSTGELFF. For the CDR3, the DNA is TGTGCCAGCATGGACAGCACCGGGGAGCTGTTTTTT.

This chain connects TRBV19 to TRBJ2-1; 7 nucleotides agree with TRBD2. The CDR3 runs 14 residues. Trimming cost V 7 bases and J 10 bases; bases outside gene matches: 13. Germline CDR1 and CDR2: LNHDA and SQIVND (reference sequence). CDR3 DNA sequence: TGTGCCAGTACTCCGGGACTACAGTACAGAGAGCAGTTCTTC. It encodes CASTPGLQYREQFF.

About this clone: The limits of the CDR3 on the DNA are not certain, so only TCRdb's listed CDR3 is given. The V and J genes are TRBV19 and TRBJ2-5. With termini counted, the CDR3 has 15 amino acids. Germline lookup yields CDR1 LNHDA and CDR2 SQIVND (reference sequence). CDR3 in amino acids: CASSILADSKRNQYF.

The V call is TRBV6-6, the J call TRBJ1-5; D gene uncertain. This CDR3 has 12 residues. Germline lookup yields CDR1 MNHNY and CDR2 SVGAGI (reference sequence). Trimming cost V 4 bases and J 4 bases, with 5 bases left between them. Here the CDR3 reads CASSSRNQPQHF. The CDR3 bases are TGTGCCAGCAGTTCACGGAATCAGCCCCAGCATTTT.

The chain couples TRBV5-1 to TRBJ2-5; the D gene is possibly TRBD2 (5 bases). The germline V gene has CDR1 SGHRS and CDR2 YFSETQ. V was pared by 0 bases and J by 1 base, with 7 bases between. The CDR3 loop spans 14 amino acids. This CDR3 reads CASSLGEIQETQYF. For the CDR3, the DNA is TGCGCCAGCAGCTTGGGGGAGATCCAAGAGACCCAGTACTTC.

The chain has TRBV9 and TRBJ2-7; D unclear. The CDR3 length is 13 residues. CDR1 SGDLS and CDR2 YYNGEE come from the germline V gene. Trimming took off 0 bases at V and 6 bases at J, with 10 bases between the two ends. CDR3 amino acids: CASSVVPVGEQYF. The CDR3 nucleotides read TGTGCCAGCAGCGTAGTTCCCGTGGGCGAGCAGTACTTC.

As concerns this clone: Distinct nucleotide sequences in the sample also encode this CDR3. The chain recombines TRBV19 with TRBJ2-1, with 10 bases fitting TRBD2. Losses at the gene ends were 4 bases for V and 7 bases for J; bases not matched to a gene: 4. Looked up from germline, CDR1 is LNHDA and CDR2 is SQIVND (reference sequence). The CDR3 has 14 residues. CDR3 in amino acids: CASSRPSGRNEQFF. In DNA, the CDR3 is TGTGCCAGTAGTAGGCCTAGCGGGAGAAATGAGCAGTTCTTC.

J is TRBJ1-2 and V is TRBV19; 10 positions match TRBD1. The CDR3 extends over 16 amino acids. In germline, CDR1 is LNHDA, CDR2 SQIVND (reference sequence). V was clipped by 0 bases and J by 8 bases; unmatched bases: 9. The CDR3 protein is CASSIDNSGQGNGYTF. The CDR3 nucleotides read TGTGCCAGTAGTATAGATAATTCGGGACAGGGGAACGGCTACACCTTC.

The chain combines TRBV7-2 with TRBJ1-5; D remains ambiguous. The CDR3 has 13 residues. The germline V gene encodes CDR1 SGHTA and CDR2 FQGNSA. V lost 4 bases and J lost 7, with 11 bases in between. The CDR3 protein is CASSSSLGQPQHF. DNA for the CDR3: TGTGCCAGCAGCTCCTCCCTGGGCCAGCCCCAGCATTTT.

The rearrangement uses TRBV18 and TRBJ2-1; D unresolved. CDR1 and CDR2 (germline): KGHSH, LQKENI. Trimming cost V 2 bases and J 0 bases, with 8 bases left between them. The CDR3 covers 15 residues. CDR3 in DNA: TGTGCCAGCTCACCAACGGTCGTCTCCTACAATGAGCAGTTCTTC. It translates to CASSPTVVSYNEQFF.

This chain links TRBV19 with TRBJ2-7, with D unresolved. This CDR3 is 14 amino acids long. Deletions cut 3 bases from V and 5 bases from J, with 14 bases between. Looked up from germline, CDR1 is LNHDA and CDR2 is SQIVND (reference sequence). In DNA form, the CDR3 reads TGTGCCAGTAGTATTTCCCAGTTAGGGAACGAGCAGTACTTC. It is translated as CASSISQLGNEQYF.

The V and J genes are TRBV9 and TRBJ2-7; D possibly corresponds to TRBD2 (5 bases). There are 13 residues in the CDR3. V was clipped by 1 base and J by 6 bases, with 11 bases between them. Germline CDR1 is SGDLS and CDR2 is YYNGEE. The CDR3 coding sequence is TGTGCCAGCAGCGTACGAGATCGGGGCGAGCAGTACTTC. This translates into CASSVRDRGEQYF.

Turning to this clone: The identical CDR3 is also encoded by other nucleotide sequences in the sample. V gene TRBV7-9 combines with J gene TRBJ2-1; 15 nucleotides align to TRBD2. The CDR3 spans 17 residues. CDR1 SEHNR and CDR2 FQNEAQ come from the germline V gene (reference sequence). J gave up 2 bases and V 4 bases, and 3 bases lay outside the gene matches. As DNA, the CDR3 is TGTGCCAGCAGCTCGGGACTAGCGGGAGGTCCCTACAATGAGCAGTTCTTC. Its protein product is CASSSGLAGGPYNEQFF.

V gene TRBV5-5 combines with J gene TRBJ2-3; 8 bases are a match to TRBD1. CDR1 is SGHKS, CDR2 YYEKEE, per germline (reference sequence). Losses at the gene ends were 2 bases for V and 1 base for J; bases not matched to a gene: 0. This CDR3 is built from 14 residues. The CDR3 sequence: CASSLQGGTDTQYF. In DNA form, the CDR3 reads TGTGCCAGCAGCTTACAGGGGGGCACAGATACGCAGTATTTT. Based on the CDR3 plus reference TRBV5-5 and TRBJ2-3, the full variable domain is DAGVTQSPTHLIKTRGQQVTLRCSPISGHKSVSWYQQVLGQGPQFIFQYYEKEERGRGNFPDRFSARQFPNYSSELNVNALLLGDSALYLCASSLQGGTDTQYFGPGTRLTVL.